Below, one T cell receptor (beta chain) is given with its context. As yet, its antigen is unknown. The data were obtained in a study of post-analysis software for immune sequencing data. In the study overall: Relapsing-remitting, secondary progressive and progressive-relapsing forms made up the multiple sclerosis disease courses. Study conclusions and caveats: Higher frequency in patients than in controls was seen for several TRBV segments, with TRBV5-6, TRBV5-1 and TRBV20-1 among them.

The germline V gene has CDR1 SGDLS and CDR2 YYNGEE. Trimming took 0 bases from V and 10 from J, leaving 11 bases between them. The CDR3 extends over 14 amino acids. Carried by the TCR beta cDNA libraries were unique molecular identifiers. MiXCR, applied by TCRdb to the PCR reads, yields one record per CDR3 protein. The sample carries 350,000 to 450,000 distinct CDR3 sequences, 39% recorded once. The rearrangement links TRBV9 to TRBJ1-6; weak D call: TRBD1 (6 bases). The sequence derives from a girl aged 2-9 years with multiple sclerosis. Sequenced sample: blood. CDR3 residues: CASSVAGDGSPLHF. The DNA of the CDR3 is TGTGCCAGCAGCGTAGCAGGGGACGGATCACCCCTCCACTTT.